This is a list of T cell receptor beta chains from one sample in a study of neurological immune-mediated disorders. Each CDR3 protein gets one entry after TCRdb re-called the 5' RACE reads with MiXCR. The sample contains around 97,000 distinct CDR3 sequences, roughly 10% of which appear only once. The sequenced sample was PBMCs. These receptors originate from a female donor with HTLV-1-associated myelopathy (HAM/TSP). CDR3s include the opening cysteine and the closing phenylalanine or tryptophan. D genes are given only for firm matches. Clone size is given for some rows only: seen once, a few or many times, or a class if the clone is expanded.

D	V	J	size	CDR3	DNA
.	TRBV7-3	TRBJ2-1	many	CASSLTGGGDEQFF	TGTGCCAGCAGCTTAACGGGGGGCGGGGATGAGCAGTTCTTC
TRBD2	TRBV24-1	TRBJ2-1	many	CATSDPLAGDYNEQFF	TGTGCCACCAGTGATCCCCTAGCGGGGGATTACAATGAGCAGTTCTTC
.	TRBV29-1	TRBJ2-3	many	CSVSPGLSTDTQYF	TGCAGCGTTTCCCCGGGACTCAGCACAGATACGCAGTATTTT
.	TRBV20-1	TRBJ2-6	many	CSAKRAGTGANVLTF	TGCAGTGCTAAACGCGCGGGCACTGGGGCCAACGTCCTGACTTTC
TRBD1	TRBV29-1	TRBJ2-2	.	CSAQGQGNTGELFF	TGCAGCGCCCAGGGACAGGGGAACACCGGGGAGCTGTTTTTT
TRBD2	TRBV5-1	TRBJ2-5	.	CASSPSGGNQETQYF	TGCGCCAGCAGCCCTAGCGGGGGGAACCAAGAGACCCAGTACTTC
.	TRBV4-1	TRBJ1-3	.	CASSRTSGGGNTIYF	TGCGCCAGCAGCCGGACATCCGGAGGAGGAAACACCATATATTTT
TRBD2	TRBV28	TRBJ2-3	many	CASSSRLTSGGSTDTQYF	TGTGCCAGCAGTTCCCGCCTGACTAGCGGGGGCTCCACAGATACGCAGTATTTT
.	TRBV7-9	TRBJ2-3	many	CASSPDRTDTQYF	TGTGCCAGCAGCCCGGACAGAACAGATACGCAGTATTTT
.	TRBV20-1	TRBJ1-5	.	CSARDQVGQPQHF	TGCAGTGCTAGAGACCAGGTGGGTCAGCCCCAGCATTTT
.	TRBV5-1	TRBJ2-1	many	CASSTQGGGSYNEQFF	TGCGCCAGCAGCACTCAGGGGGGAGGCTCCTACAATGAGCAGTTCTTC
.	TRBV6-5	TRBJ2-3	many	CASSYGTASTDTQYF	TGTGCCAGCAGTTATGGAACAGCTAGCACAGATACGCAGTATTTT
TRBD1	TRBV29-1	TRBJ2-3	medium-sized	CSVSQGVTDTQYF	TGCAGCGTCTCTCAGGGGGTCACAGATACGCAGTATTTT
.	TRBV27	TRBJ2-7	many	CASSPGRLEQYF	TGTGCCAGCAGCCCGGGACGGCTAGAGCAGTACTTC
TRBD2	TRBV5-1	TRBJ2-1	many	CASSLVPGGYNEQFF	TGCGCCAGCAGCTTGGTACCGGGGGGATACAATGAGCAGTTCTTC
TRBD1	TRBV20-1	TRBJ1-2	many	CSAKDRGKNYGYTF	TGCAGTGCAAAGGACAGGGGCAAGAACTATGGCTACACCTTC
.	TRBV5-5	TRBJ2-5	many	CASQKDSPGTRYF	TGTGCCAGCCAAAAGGACTCCCCGGGGACCCGGTACTTC
.	TRBV5-6	TRBJ1-2	.	CASSPGHGNNYGYTF	TGTGCCAGCAGCCCAGGACACGGTAATAACTATGGCTACACCTTC
.	TRBV12-3/TRBV12-4	TRBJ1-1	.	CSSRYIPNTEAFF	TGTTCCAGCAGATATATTCCGAACACTGAAGCTTTTTTT
.	TRBV19	TRBJ2-3	.	CASSILRSGGDTQYF	TGTGCCAGTAGTATTTTGAGATCCGGGGGAGATACGCAGTATTTT
TRBD1	TRBV20-1	TRBJ2-7	many	CSARQGTYEQYF	TGCAGTGCTCGACAGGGGACGTACGAGCAGTACTTC
TRBD2	TRBV9	TRBJ2-2	many	CASSVAGGPDGELFF	TGTGCCAGCAGCGTTGCGGGGGGGCCTGACGGGGAGCTGTTTTTT
.	TRBV3-1	TRBJ2-7	many	CASSRTASYEQYF	TGTGCCAGCAGCCGGACAGCCTCCTACGAGCAGTACTTC
.	TRBV4-1	TRBJ2-2	many	CASSPGSSNTGELFF	TGCGCCAGCAGCCCCGGGTCCTCGAACACCGGGGAGCTGTTTTTT
TRBD1	TRBV20-1	TRBJ2-5	.	CSASPGQGRETQYF	TGCAGTGCTAGCCCCGGACAGGGGAGGGAGACCCAGTACTTC
.	TRBV20-1	TRBJ2-7	.	CSARRGTDEQYF	TGCAGTGCTAGACGTGGGACGGACGAGCAGTACTTC
.	TRBV7-6	TRBJ1-6	few	CASSLGRSPLHF	TGTGCCAGCAGCTTAGGGCGCTCACCCCTCCACTTT
TRBD1	TRBV6-2/TRBV6-3	TRBJ2-1	.	CASSQRTGGSGRNEQFF	TGTGCCAGCAGTCAGAGGACAGGGGGATCCGGACGGAATGAGCAGTTCTTC
TRBD1	TRBV12-3/TRBV12-4	TRBJ2-2	.	CASSLGQGAGTGELFF	TGTGCCAGCAGTTTAGGACAGGGGGCAGGGACCGGGGAGCTGTTTTTT
.	TRBV5-6	TRBJ1-1	few	CASSFGQTLSRSTEAFF	TGTGCCAGCAGCTTCGGACAGACTCTTTCCCGGAGCACTGAAGCTTTCTTT
.	TRBV12-3/TRBV12-4	TRBJ2-1	many	CASTTGWGYNEQFF	TGTGCCAGCACCACCGGCTGGGGGTACAATGAGCAGTTCTTC
.	TRBV5-1	TRBJ2-3	many	CASSLDNPSTDTQYF	TGCGCCAGCAGCTTGGATAATCCTAGCACAGATACGCAGTATTTT
TRBD1	TRBV19	TRBJ2-2	many	CASPRDRNTGELFF	TGTGCCAGCCCGAGGGACAGGAACACCGGGGAGCTGTTTTTT
TRBD2	TRBV5-1	TRBJ2-3	few	CASSSITSGGTDTQYF	TGCGCCAGCAGTTCCATAACTAGCGGGGGCACAGATACGCAGTATTTT
.	TRBV3-1	TRBJ1-6	many	CASSQGLRSPLHF	TGTGCCAGCAGCCAAGGACTACGGTCACCCCTCCACTTT